This T cell receptor (beta chain) was captured by sequencing in a study of identical twins. Broader study findings: Abundant beta clonotypes from cord blood bore fewer insertions; memory repertoires lacked this pattern.

In every case, the donor was a healthy Caucasian. The cDNA had a unique molecular identifier and a template-switch universal primer site. TCRdb re-analysed the 5' RACE reads in MiXCR, keeping a single row per CDR3 protein. The table shows some 190,000 distinct CDR3 sequences, with around 15% occurring only once. The V gene end was trimmed by 4 bases and the J gene end by 2 bases; junction bases not matched to a gene: 3. This CDR3 spans 15 amino acids. CDR1 SGHTA and CDR2 FQGNSA come from the germline V gene. A note on this clonotype: What it binds is not known.

The sample was also reused in another study, on T cells expressing NK-cell markers.

Sequencing was performed on CD8+ T cells sorted from blood. This TCR was recovered from a woman under 30 in good health. The V gene is TRBV7-2, the J gene TRBJ2-5, with 11 positions matching TRBD2. CDR3 protein: CASSSGLAVQETQYF. In DNA, the CDR3 is TGTGCCAGCAGCTCGGGACTAGCGGTTCAAGAGACCCAGTACTTC.